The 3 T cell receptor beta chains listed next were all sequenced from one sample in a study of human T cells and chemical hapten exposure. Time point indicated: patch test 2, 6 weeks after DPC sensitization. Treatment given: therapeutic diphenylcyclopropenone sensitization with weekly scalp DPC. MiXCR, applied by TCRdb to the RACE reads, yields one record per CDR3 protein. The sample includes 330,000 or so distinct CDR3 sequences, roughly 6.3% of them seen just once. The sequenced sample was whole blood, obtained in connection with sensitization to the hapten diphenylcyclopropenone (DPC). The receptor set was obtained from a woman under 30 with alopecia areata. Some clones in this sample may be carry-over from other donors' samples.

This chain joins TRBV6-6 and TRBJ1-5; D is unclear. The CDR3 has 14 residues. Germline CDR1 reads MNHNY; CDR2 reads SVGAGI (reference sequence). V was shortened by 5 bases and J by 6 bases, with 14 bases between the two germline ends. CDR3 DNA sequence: TGTGCCAGCAGTGCAATATTGGGGAGTCAGCCCCAGCATTTT. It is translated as CASSAILGSQPQHF.

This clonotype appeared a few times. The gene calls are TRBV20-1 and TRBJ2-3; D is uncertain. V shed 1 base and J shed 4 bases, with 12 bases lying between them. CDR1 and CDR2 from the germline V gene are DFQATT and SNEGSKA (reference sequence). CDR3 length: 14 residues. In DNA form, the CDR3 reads TGCAGTGCTAGAGGCTTCCCCGATGCAGATACGCAGTATTTT. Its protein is CSARGFPDADTQYF.

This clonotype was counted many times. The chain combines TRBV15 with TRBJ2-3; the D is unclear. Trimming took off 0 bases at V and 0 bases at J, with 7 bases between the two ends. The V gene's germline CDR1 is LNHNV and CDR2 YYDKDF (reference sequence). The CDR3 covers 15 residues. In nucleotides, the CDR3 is TGTGCCACCAGCAGAGATCCTAGTAGCACAGATACGCAGTATTTT. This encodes CATSRDPSSTDTQYF.